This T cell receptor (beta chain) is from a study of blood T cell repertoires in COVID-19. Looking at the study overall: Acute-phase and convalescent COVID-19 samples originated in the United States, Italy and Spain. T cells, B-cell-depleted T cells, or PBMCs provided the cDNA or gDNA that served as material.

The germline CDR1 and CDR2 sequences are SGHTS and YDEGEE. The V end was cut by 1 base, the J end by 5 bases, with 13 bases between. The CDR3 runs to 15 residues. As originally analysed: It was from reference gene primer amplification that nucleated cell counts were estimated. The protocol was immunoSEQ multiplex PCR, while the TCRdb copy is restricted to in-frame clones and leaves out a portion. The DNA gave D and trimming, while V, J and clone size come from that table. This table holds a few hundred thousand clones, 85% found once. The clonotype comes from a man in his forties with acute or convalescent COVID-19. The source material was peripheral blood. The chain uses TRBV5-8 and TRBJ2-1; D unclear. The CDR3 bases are TGTGCCAGCAGCTTGTTGGGTCTAGGCCACAATGAGCAGTTCTTC. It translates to CASSLLGLGHNEQFF. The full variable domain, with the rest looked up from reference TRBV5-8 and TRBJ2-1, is EAGVTQSPTHLIKTRGQQATLRCSPISGHTSVYWYQQALGLGLQFLLWYDEGEERNRGNFPPRFSGRQFPNYSSELNVNALELEDSALYLCASSLLGLGHNEQFFGPGTRLTVL.